The sequence of this T cell receptor (beta chain) was determined in a study of T cell responses to AZD1222 COVID-19 vaccine. This table comes from immunoSEQ multiplex PCR, and its TCRdb copy is limited to in-frame clones, with some not included. The top ten hold about 0.86% of the sample, which has some 130,000 clones, 93% seen once. Trimming stripped 3 bases from V and 8 bases from J, with 13 bases between. CDR1 and CDR2 from the germline V gene are LNHDA and SQIVND (reference sequence). The CDR3 totals 13 residues. The study, taken as a whole, reports: Of spike-specific TCRs, nearly half reportedly target regions left unmutated in variants. Most donors were white British, females outnumbered males, and clonal diversity was possibly underestimated.

With respect to this clone: Its specificity is not known.

This clonotype originated in an adult in good health. The sample in question was peripheral blood, obtained on day 0 of AZD1222 vaccination. The V gene is TRBV19, the J gene TRBJ1-2, with D tentatively TRBD1 (6 bases). As DNA, the CDR3 is TGTGCCAGTAGTATGTACAGGGAACAAGGCTACACCTTC. Translated, it gives CASSMYREQGYTF.